This entry describes one T cell receptor beta chain. The table came from immunoSEQ multiplex PCR; TCRdb's copy has only in-frame clones and leaves some out. Here the sample spans around 80,000 clones, about 90% being singletons. The data belong to a study of T cell changes during pregnancy in multiple sclerosis. Between the trimmed V and J ends, which lost 0 bases and 2 bases, there was a span of 8 bases. The V gene's germline CDR1 is SGHRS and CDR2 YFSETQ. The CDR3 runs 14 residues. The receptor was derived from a female donor with multiple sclerosis, enrolled in a pregnancy study. The specimen comprised peripheral blood, sampled before pregnancy. The chain uses TRBV5-1 and TRBJ2-5, with D perhaps matching TRBD1 (5 bases). The CDR3 nucleotides are TGCGCCAGCAGCTTGGGACGGACACAAGAGACCCAGTACTTC. It codes for CASSLGRTQETQYF.